Listed below are T cell receptor beta chains from one sample, sequenced in a study of cytomegalovirus exposure and HLA in healthy donors. Clones were read by immunoSEQ multiplex PCR, and TCRdb kept only the in-frame ones, dropping some. The sample gives about 170,000 clones, around two thirds of which show up once; 2.5% to 3% is in the top ten. Source material: PBMCs. Source of these receptors: a man aged 35-49 years in good health and CMV-seronegative. The CDR3 runs from the conserved cysteine through the conserved F or W. Fields, in order: J gene, V gene, D gene, clone size, CDR3 protein, CDR3 DNA. D genes are given only for firm matches. Part of the rows lack a size; the others show once, few, many or a class for expanded clones.

J gene: TRBJ1-4
V gene: TRBV7-2
D gene: .
clone size: .
CDR3 protein: CASSSHRVEKLFF
CDR3 DNA: TGTGCCAGCAGCTCCCACAGGGTTGAAAAACTGTTTTTT

J gene: TRBJ2-7
V gene: TRBV27
D gene: TRBD1
clone size: .
CDR3 protein: CASRPGTGEGEQYF
CDR3 DNA: TGTGCCAGCAGACCTGGGACAGGGGAAGGCGAGCAGTACTTC

J gene: TRBJ2-7
V gene: TRBV25-1
D gene: TRBD1
clone size: .
CDR3 protein: CASSEGTGGIHEQYF
CDR3 DNA: TGTGCCAGCAGTGAAGGGACAGGGGGAATCCACGAGCAGTACTTC

J gene: TRBJ2-7
V gene: TRBV27
D gene: .
clone size: few
CDR3 protein: CASSPNPTYEQYF
CDR3 DNA: TGTGCCAGCAGTCCGAATCCTACCTACGAGCAGTACTTC

J gene: TRBJ1-4
V gene: TRBV7-2
D gene: TRBD1
clone size: few
CDR3 protein: CASSLQGAKGEKLFF
CDR3 DNA: TGTGCCAGCAGCTTACAGGGGGCGAAAGGGGAAAAACTGTTTTTT

J gene: TRBJ1-5
V gene: TRBV6-1
D gene: .
clone size: few
CDR3 protein: CASSESGDGQPQHF
CDR3 DNA: TGTGCCAGCAGTGAATCTGGAGATGGGCAGCCCCAGCATTTT

J gene: TRBJ2-1
V gene: TRBV7-9
D gene: .
clone size: once
CDR3 protein: CASSVFDGASYNEQFF
CDR3 DNA: TGTGCCAGCAGCGTTTTCGACGGAGCATCCTACAATGAGCAGTTCTTC

J gene: TRBJ1-4
V gene: TRBV5-1
D gene: TRBD1
clone size: .
CDR3 protein: CASRRQGDEKLFF
CDR3 DNA: TGCGCCAGCAGGCGACAGGGTGATGAAAAACTGTTTTTT

J gene: TRBJ1-6
V gene: TRBV18
D gene: .
clone size: .
CDR3 protein: CASSPTGIDNSPLHF
CDR3 DNA: TGTGCCAGCTCACCAACAGGGATTGATAATTCACCCCTCCACTTT

J gene: TRBJ1-2
V gene: TRBV29-1
D gene: .
clone size: few
CDR3 protein: CSVGRGNYGYTF
CDR3 DNA: TGCAGCGTGGGGAGAGGTAACTATGGCTACACCTTC

J gene: TRBJ2-1
V gene: TRBV4-1
D gene: TRBD2
clone size: .
CDR3 protein: CASSQVGLAGAGNEQFF
CDR3 DNA: TGCGCCAGCAGCCAAGTAGGTCTAGCGGGAGCGGGCAATGAGCAGTTCTTC

J gene: TRBJ2-7
V gene: TRBV6-5
D gene: .
clone size: .
CDR3 protein: CASSSTREQYF
CDR3 DNA: TGTGCCAGCAGTTCAACACGTGAGCAGTACTTC

J gene: TRBJ2-7
V gene: TRBV2
D gene: .
clone size: few
CDR3 protein: CATNNSPEEGEQYF
CDR3 DNA: TGTGCCACCAACAATAGCCCCGAGGAGGGCGAGCAGTACTTC

J gene: TRBJ1-5
V gene: TRBV30
D gene: .
clone size: few
CDR3 protein: CAWRKHGTTYQPQHF
CDR3 DNA: TGTGCCTGGAGGAAGCACGGGACAACCTATCAGCCCCAGCATTTT

J gene: TRBJ2-7
V gene: TRBV30
D gene: .
clone size: few
CDR3 protein: CAWSQRQLSSYEQYF
CDR3 DNA: TGTGCCTGGTCACAGAGACAGTTGAGCTCCTACGAGCAGTACTTC

J gene: TRBJ2-4
V gene: TRBV10-3
D gene: .
clone size: .
CDR3 protein: CAIMEGGQNIQYF
CDR3 DNA: TGTGCCATCATGGAAGGGGGTCAAAACATTCAGTACTTC

J gene: TRBJ2-3
V gene: TRBV4-3
D gene: TRBD2
clone size: .
CDR3 protein: CASSQDLEREGSTDTQYF
CDR3 DNA: TGCGCCAGCAGCCAAGATTTGGAGCGGGAGGGGAGCACAGATACGCAGTATTTT

J gene: TRBJ2-5
V gene: TRBV29-1
D gene: .
clone size: .
CDR3 protein: CSVESRDITQETQYF
CDR3 DNA: TGCAGCGTTGAATCCCGGGACATCACACAAGAGACCCAGTACTTC

J gene: TRBJ2-2
V gene: TRBV7-9
D gene: TRBD1
clone size: .
CDR3 protein: CASRGQGAITGELFF
CDR3 DNA: TGTGCCAGCAGGGGACAGGGGGCTATCACCGGGGAGCTGTTTTTT

J gene: TRBJ2-3
V gene: TRBV7-9
D gene: TRBD1
clone size: .
CDR3 protein: CSSSWGTGGTDTQYF
CDR3 DNA: TGTTCCAGCAGTTGGGGGACAGGGGGGACAGATACGCAGTATTTT

J gene: TRBJ1-6
V gene: TRBV7-7
D gene: .
clone size: few
CDR3 protein: CASSLTGDSPLHF
CDR3 DNA: TGTGCCAGCAGCTTAACCGGGGATTCACCCCTCCACTTT

J gene: TRBJ1-1
V gene: TRBV19
D gene: TRBD1
clone size: .
CDR3 protein: CASSIKGQGGTEAFF
CDR3 DNA: TGTGCCAGTAGTATCAAGGGACAGGGTGGGACTGAAGCTTTCTTT

J gene: TRBJ1-6
V gene: TRBV19
D gene: TRBD1
clone size: once
CDR3 protein: CASSIRQGTRYSPLHF
CDR3 DNA: TGTGCCAGTAGTATAAGACAGGGCACGCGGTATTCACCCCTCCACTTT

J gene: TRBJ2-1
V gene: TRBV5-1
D gene: .
clone size: few
CDR3 protein: CASSLARVEQFF
CDR3 DNA: TGCGCCAGCAGCTTGGCCAGGGTTGAGCAGTTCTTC

J gene: TRBJ2-7
V gene: TRBV7-3
D gene: .
clone size: .
CDR3 protein: CASSLLSGPYEQYF
CDR3 DNA: TGTGCCAGCAGCTTACTATCAGGGCCCTACGAGCAGTACTTC

J gene: TRBJ2-7
V gene: TRBV28
D gene: TRBD1
clone size: .
CDR3 protein: CASSLWAPGTGGVNRYEQYF
CDR3 DNA: TGTGCCAGCAGTTTATGGGCCCCCGGGACAGGGGGCGTCAATCGCTACGAGCAGTACTTC

J gene: TRBJ2-1
V gene: TRBV7-3
D gene: .
clone size: .
CDR3 protein: CASGLAGQEQFF
CDR3 DNA: TGTGCCAGCGGCTTGGCGGGGCAAGAGCAGTTCTTC

J gene: TRBJ2-1
V gene: TRBV9
D gene: TRBD2
clone size: .
CDR3 protein: CASSEGLAGIYEQFF
CDR3 DNA: TGTGCCAGCAGCGAGGGGCTAGCGGGAATTTATGAGCAGTTCTTC

J gene: TRBJ2-3
V gene: TRBV5-4
D gene: .
clone size: .
CDR3 protein: CASSLSWASTDTQYF
CDR3 DNA: TGTGCCAGCAGCTTGTCTTGGGCCAGCACAGATACGCAGTATTTT

J gene: TRBJ1-1
V gene: TRBV29-1
D gene: .
clone size: .
CDR3 protein: CSVEEGGGNTEAFF
CDR3 DNA: TGCAGCGTTGAAGAGGGGGGGGGTAACACTGAAGCTTTCTTT

J gene: TRBJ2-5
V gene: TRBV5-1
D gene: TRBD2
clone size: .
CDR3 protein: CASSGTSVQETQYF
CDR3 DNA: TGCGCCAGCAGCGGAACTAGCGTCCAAGAGACCCAGTACTTC

J gene: TRBJ1-2
V gene: TRBV25-1
D gene: .
clone size: .
CDR3 protein: CASSWENYGYTF
CDR3 DNA: TGTGCCAGCAGTTGGGAGAACTATGGCTACACCTTC

J gene: TRBJ1-5
V gene: TRBV2
D gene: .
clone size: .
CDR3 protein: CASSGTANQPQHF
CDR3 DNA: TGTGCCAGCAGTGGGACAGCAAATCAGCCCCAGCATTTT

J gene: TRBJ2-2
V gene: TRBV25-1
D gene: TRBD1
clone size: .
CDR3 protein: CASSRRDRGLLNTGELFF
CDR3 DNA: TGTGCCAGCAGTCGCCGGGACAGGGGGCTTTTAAACACCGGGGAGCTGTTTTTT

J gene: TRBJ2-7
V gene: TRBV6-1
D gene: .
clone size: .
CDR3 protein: CASSTSGTAYEQYF
CDR3 DNA: TGTGCCAGCAGTACGTCCGGGACTGCCTACGAGCAGTACTTC

J gene: TRBJ2-3
V gene: TRBV2
D gene: TRBD2
clone size: .
CDR3 protein: CASSETSRTSGTDTQYF
CDR3 DNA: TGTGCCAGCAGTGAAACCTCGAGGACTAGCGGGACAGATACGCAGTATTTT

J gene: TRBJ1-2
V gene: TRBV19
D gene: .
clone size: .
CDR3 protein: CASSISAGTNTF
CDR3 DNA: TGTGCCAGTAGTATCAGCGCTGGTACTAACACCTTC

J gene: TRBJ2-5
V gene: TRBV5-1
D gene: .
clone size: .
CDR3 protein: CASSSEVAERWPGETQYF
CDR3 DNA: TGCGCCAGCAGTTCCGAGGTAGCGGAGAGGTGGCCAGGAGAGACCCAGTACTTC

J gene: TRBJ2-7
V gene: TRBV5-1
D gene: TRBD1
clone size: .
CDR3 protein: CASSLLGTGVNEQYF
CDR3 DNA: TGCGCCAGCAGCTTGTTGGGGACAGGGGTTAACGAGCAGTACTTC

J gene: TRBJ2-1
V gene: TRBV19
D gene: .
clone size: .
CDR3 protein: CASSIPPSAEFF
CDR3 DNA: TGTGCCAGTAGTATCCCGCCTAGCGCGGAGTTCTTC

J gene: TRBJ1-1
V gene: TRBV11-2
D gene: .
clone size: .
CDR3 protein: CASSLLNQGYTEAFF
CDR3 DNA: TGTGCCAGCAGCTTATTAAACCAGGGTTACACTGAAGCTTTCTTT

J gene: TRBJ2-4
V gene: TRBV25-1
D gene: .
clone size: few
CDR3 protein: CASRRRADKNIQYF
CDR3 DNA: TGTGCCAGCAGAAGGAGGGCCGACAAAAACATTCAGTACTTC

J gene: TRBJ1-1
V gene: TRBV27
D gene: .
clone size: .
CDR3 protein: CASRETFNTEAFF
CDR3 DNA: TGTGCCAGCAGAGAGACTTTTAACACTGAAGCTTTCTTT

J gene: TRBJ1-2
V gene: TRBV4-1
D gene: .
clone size: few
CDR3 protein: CASLPQAERANYGYTF
CDR3 DNA: TGCGCCAGCCTCCCACAGGCGGAACGGGCTAACTATGGCTACACCTTC

J gene: TRBJ2-7
V gene: TRBV7-9
D gene: .
clone size: .
CDR3 protein: CASSGHLSSYEQYF
CDR3 DNA: TGTGCCAGCAGCGGACACCTGAGCTCCTACGAGCAGTACTTC

J gene: TRBJ1-1
V gene: TRBV13
D gene: .
clone size: .
CDR3 protein: CASSHDRLWTEAFF
CDR3 DNA: TGTGCCAGCAGCCACGACAGATTATGGACTGAAGCTTTCTTT

J gene: TRBJ2-3
V gene: TRBV15
D gene: TRBD1
clone size: .
CDR3 protein: CATSRDQTGLTDTQYF
CDR3 DNA: TGTGCCACCAGCAGAGACCAGACAGGGCTAACAGATACGCAGTATTTT

J gene: TRBJ1-5
V gene: TRBV6-4
D gene: .
clone size: few
CDR3 protein: CASSEEPWDQPQHF
CDR3 DNA: TGTGCCAGCAGTGAGGAGCCCTGGGATCAGCCCCAGCATTTT

J gene: TRBJ2-3
V gene: TRBV5-4
D gene: TRBD1
clone size: .
CDR3 protein: CASSFPGTGGPDTQYF
CDR3 DNA: TGTGCCAGCAGCTTTCCCGGGACAGGGGGCCCAGATACGCAGTATTTT

J gene: TRBJ2-2
V gene: TRBV21-1
D gene: .
clone size: .
CDR3 protein: CARGQGLRGELFF
CDR3 DNA: TGTGCCAGAGGACAGGGGTTACGCGGGGAGCTGTTTTTT